This T cell receptor (beta chain) was sequenced during a study of cytomegalovirus exposure and HLA in healthy donors. Donors showed nominal health when sampled, although they likely had unrecorded immune exposures. Overall study results and limits: Previously analyzed data showed that most TCR beta V segments were productive at a frequency of about 87% or about 30%.

Worth noting for this clone: Its antigen is undetermined.

The PCR ran on 60 Vbeta and 13 Jbeta primers. Original data processing: Among the unique TCR beta chains that a later analysis counted, some 73 million in all, around 11 million were shared. Data came from immunoSEQ multiplex PCR; TCRdb stores just in-frame clones and leaves some out. The DNA was the basis for D and trimming; V, J and clone size are from that table. The table has 200,000 to 250,000 clones, around four fifths seen once; the top ten hold less than 3%. This sequence was found in a woman aged 55-69 years in good health and CMV-seropositive. Sequenced material: PBMCs.

The CDR3 DNA reads TGTGCCAGCAGCCTAGTAAGAGGAGGGGTCGGGGAGCTGTTTTTT. It translates to CASSLVRGGVGELFF. This chain links TRBV27 with TRBJ2-2; TRBD2 is a possible D gene (6 bases). The CDR3 sequence is 15 residues long. Germline CDR1 MNHEY, CDR2 SMNVEV (reference sequence). V was clipped by 6 bases and J by 7 bases, with 18 bases between them.